This passage covers 19 T cell receptor beta chains from one sample sequenced in a study of cytomegalovirus exposure and HLA in healthy donors. PCR used 60 Vbeta primers and 13 Jbeta primers. The table came from immunoSEQ multiplex PCR; TCRdb's copy has only in-frame clones and leaves some out. The sample has 150,000 to 200,000 clones; just under 80% are singletons. Material for sequencing was PBMCs. These receptors all come from a woman aged 25 to 39 in good health and CMV-seropositive.

This clone has a single count. The chain employs TRBV11-2 and TRBJ1-1, with a possible D match to TRBD1 (5 bases). The CDR3 is 14 residues long. Germline V lookup: CDR1 SGHAT, CDR2 FQNNGV. V was pared by 3 bases and J by 5 bases, with 13 bases between. The chain's CDR3 is CASSFQGVLTEAFF. Written as DNA, the CDR3 is TGTGCCAGCAGCTTCCAGGGTGTTCTGACTGAAGCTTTCTTT.

The gene calls are TRBV7-6 and TRBJ1-1; 9 positions agree with TRBD1. The CDR3 is 16 residues long. Germline trimming cut 5 bases from V and 3 bases from J; bases unmatched to any gene: 10. Germline assignment: CDR1 SGHVS and CDR2 FNYEAQ. As DNA, the CDR3 is TGTGCCAGCAGCCTGGGACAGGGCCCGTCCTACACTGAAGCTTTCTTT. Its protein product is CASSLGQGPSYTEAFF.

The chain is built from TRBV9 and TRBJ2-3, with 10 bases identical to TRBD2. V was pared by 0 bases and J by 1 base, with 2 bases of the junction left unmatched. There are 16 residues in the CDR3. CDR1 is SGDLS and CDR2 is YYNGEE in the germline V gene. CDR3 in amino acids: CASSVGGTSGTDTQYF. The CDR3 DNA follows: TGTGCCAGCAGCGTAGGGGGGACTAGCGGCACAGATACGCAGTATTTT.

This chain connects TRBV5-1 to TRBJ1-2, with unresolved D. This CDR3 is built from 14 residues. The ends were cut back, 6 bases at V and 0 bases at J, with 12 bases in the middle. Germline CDR1 reads SGHRS; CDR2 reads YFSETQ. This chain's CDR3 is CASTSSGSNYGYTF. CDR3 bases: TGCGCCAGCACCTCCTCGGGGTCTAACTATGGCTACACCTTC.

This clone was detected only a few times. The rearrangement links TRBV5-1 to TRBJ2-5; 7 nucleotides agree with TRBD2. The CDR3 loop spans 14 amino acids. Germline CDR1 SGHRS, CDR2 YFSETQ. With 5 bases clipped from V and 4 bases from J, the junction kept 8 bases outside the gene matches. The CDR3 sequence: CASSWREPRETQYF. In DNA form, the CDR3 reads TGCGCCAGCAGTTGGCGGGAGCCAAGAGAGACCCAGTACTTC.

The chain employs TRBV6-1 and TRBJ2-3; TRBD2 is a possible D gene (7 bases). The V and J ends lost 7 bases and 4 bases respectively, with 18 bases between them. The germline V gene has CDR1 MNHNS and CDR2 SASEGT. The CDR3 covers 15 residues. CDR3 bases: TGTGCCAGCAACTACGAGGGGGGGCGTTCAGATACGCAGTATTTT. It encodes CASNYEGGRSDTQYF.

The genes are TRBV2 and TRBJ2-3; 7 bases fit TRBD2. Per germline, CDR1 SNHLY and CDR2 FYNNEI. With V trimmed by 7 bases and J by 6 bases, 4 bases remained unmatched. This CDR3 spans 12 amino acids. CDR3 sequence: CASIGEGDTQYF. In DNA, the CDR3 is TGTGCCAGCATCGGGGAGGGTGATACGCAGTATTTT.

This chain links TRBV19 with TRBJ1-6, with a possible D match to TRBD1 (5 bases). This CDR3 region has 15 residues. V was clipped by 5 bases and J by 10 bases, with 18 bases between them. CDR1 is LNHDA, CDR2 SQIVND, per germline (reference sequence). This CDR3 is CASSPDGTGGSPLHF. The CDR3 DNA reads TGTGCCAGTAGTCCGGACGGGACCGGAGGGTCACCCCTCCACTTT. The entire variable domain, with the rest obtained from reference TRBV19 and TRBJ1-6, is as follows: DGGITQSPKYLFRKEGQNVTLSCEQNLNHDAMYWYRQDPGQGLRLIYYSQIVNDFQKGDIAEGYSVSREKKESFPLTVTSAQKNPTAFYLCASSPDGTGGSPLHFGNGTRLTVT.

V and J are TRBV10-3 and TRBJ2-5; D unclear. Trimming left V 3 bases short and J 2 bases short, with 10 bases between. Germline assignment: CDR1 ENHRY and CDR2 SYGVKD. This CDR3 has 14 residues. CDR3 loop: CAISDALEQETQYF. The CDR3, as DNA: TGTGCCATCAGTGATGCCTTAGAGCAAGAGACCCAGTACTTC.

This clone was seen a single time. V is TRBV11-2 and J is TRBJ2-3; tentatively, D is TRBD2 (5 bases). Per the germline V gene, CDR1 is SGHAT and CDR2 is FQNNGV. This CDR3 comprises 13 residues. The ends were cut back, 2 bases at V and 3 bases at J, with 6 bases in the middle. CDR3: CASSLRLTDTQYF. Here the CDR3 DNA reads TGTGCCAGCAGCTTAAGACTAACAGATACGCAGTATTTT. The full variable domain, completed using reference TRBV11-2 and TRBJ2-3, is EAGVAQSPRYKIIEKRQSVAFWCNPISGHATLYWYQQILGQGPKLLIQFQNNGVVDDSQLPKDRFSAERLKGVDSTLKIQPAKLEDSAVYLCASSLRLTDTQYFGPGTRLTVL.

The V call is TRBV13, the J call TRBJ2-5; 7 bases fit TRBD2. Gene TRBJ2-7 matches the end of the DNA better, so the J call may be wrong. CDR3 length: 15 residues. Germline-derived CDR1 and CDR2 are PRHDT and FYEKMQ (reference sequence). The chain's CDR3 is CASSFGPGGSYEQYF. The CDR3 DNA reads TGTGCCAGCAGCTTTGGTCCTGGCGGGAGTTACGAGCAGTACTTC.

The chain has TRBV6-6 and TRBJ1-1; 8 positions agree with TRBD1. Germline CDR1 reads MNHNY; CDR2 reads SVGAGI (reference sequence). V shed 6 bases, J shed 1 base, and the junction held 4 bases outside the gene matches. This CDR3 comprises 14 residues. For the CDR3, the DNA is TGTGCCAGCAGCCGCGGGACAGGGAACACTGAAGCTTTCTTT. Encoded protein: CASSRGTGNTEAFF.

The chain couples TRBV6-1 to TRBJ1-2; D remains unclear. This CDR3 has 14 residues. Germline V gene sequence: CDR1 MNHNS, CDR2 SASEGT. Deletions cut 5 bases from V and 4 bases from J, with 14 bases between. In nucleotides, the CDR3 is TGTGCCAGCAGTCCTCGCCCCCAGATCTATGGCTACACCTTC. Its protein product is CASSPRPQIYGYTF.

On this clone itself: The same CDR3 also results from other DNA sequences found in this sample. The chain combines TRBV4-3 with TRBJ1-1; D unclear. The CDR3 extends over 15 amino acids. CDR1 LGHNA and CDR2 YSLEER come from the germline V gene. The V gene lost 0 bases and the J gene lost 5 bases, with 13 bases spanning the gap. The CDR3 reads CASSQEVGSGTEAFF. CDR3 DNA: TGCGCCAGCAGCCAAGAGGTGGGCTCGGGGACTGAAGCTTTCTTT.

The rearrangement links TRBV5-1 to TRBJ2-5; 7 nucleotides match TRBD2. The germline V gene encodes CDR1 SGHRS and CDR2 YFSETQ. The length of the CDR3 is 17 residues. With V trimmed by 0 bases and J by 1 base, 9 bases remained unmatched. CDR3 nucleotides: TGCGCCAGCAGCTTGGGGAGGGCTAGCGGCGGCCAAGAGACCCAGTACTTC. Protein product: CASSLGRASGGQETQYF.

The CDR3, as DNA: TGTGCCAGCAGCCCCCGGGGTAAATACAATGAGCAGTTCTTC. The encoded protein is CASSPRGKYNEQFF. The rearrangement links TRBV6-5 to TRBJ2-1; tentative D call: TRBD2 (5 bases). Germline assignment: CDR1 MNHEY and CDR2 SVGAGI. The V and J ends lost 6 bases and 4 bases respectively, with 13 bases between them. CDR3 length equals 14 residues.

The rearrangement joins TRBV18 to TRBJ2-3, with 8 bases lining up with TRBD1. Trimming took 4 bases from V and 5 from J; bases not matched to a gene: 8. Per germline, CDR1 KGHSH and CDR2 LQKENI. The CDR3 spans 15 residues. DNA of the CDR3: TGTGCCAGCTCACTGCACAGGGGGGTCGGAGATACGCAGTATTTT. This gives the protein CASSLHRGVGDTQYF.

The chain uses TRBV5-1 and TRBJ1-2; 8 bases are a match to TRBD1. The V gene's germline CDR1 is SGHRS and CDR2 YFSETQ. V shed 4 bases, J shed 0 bases, and the junction held 2 bases outside the gene matches. The CDR3 extends over 14 amino acids. CDR3 sequence: CASSRTGTNYGYTF. DNA of the CDR3: TGCGCCAGCAGCCGGACAGGGACTAACTATGGCTACACCTTC.

This clone appeared a few times. This chain joins TRBV18 and TRBJ1-1; TRBD1 might be the D (6 bases). The CDR3 runs 18 residues. Germline V gene sequence: CDR1 KGHSH, CDR2 LQKENI. Trimming shortened V by 1 base and J by 2 bases, and 20 bases separated the two germline ends. DNA of the CDR3: TGTGCCAGCTCACCACTCCCCAGGGGACCCACCGTCAACACTGAAGCTTTCTTT. This sequence encodes CASSPLPRGPTVNTEAFF.